These 11 T cell receptor beta chains were sequenced from one sample in a study of CD8 T cells in Susac syndrome. A quantity of roughly 0.5 to 1 ug RNA underwent reverse transcription using random hexamers. TCRdb analysed the immunoSEQ multiplex PCR reads with MiXCR anew, one entry per CDR3 protein. The sample includes 150,000 to 200,000 distinct CDR3 sequences, roughly 94% of them seen just once. Sequenced sample: CD4+ T cells from PBMCs. The receptors here all came from a human donor with multiple sclerosis.

The chain joins TRBV12-3 or TRBV12-4 to TRBJ1-1; no clear D. The germline V and J ends were trimmed by 7 bases and 7 bases, with 10 bases remaining between them. The CDR3 sequence is 11 residues long. The CDR3 region has the DNA TGTGCCAGCATGCCGGTGGATGAAGCTTTCTTT. Translation: CASMPVDEAFF.

The V and J genes are TRBV10-2 and TRBJ1-1, with D hard to call. The CDR3 sequence is 17 residues long. Germline lookup yields CDR1 WSHSY and CDR2 SAAADI. Deletions cut 0 bases from V and 1 base from J, with 15 bases between. CDR3 loop: CASSESRIRLRNTEAFF. In nucleotides, the CDR3 is TGCGCCAGCAGTGAGTCGCGAATTCGTTTGAGGAACACTGAAGCTTTCTTT.

The rearrangement joins TRBV4-1 to TRBJ2-5; tentatively, D is TRBD1 (6 bases). The V end was cut by 2 bases, the J end by 5 bases, with 12 bases between. The germline V gene encodes CDR1 MGHRA and CDR2 YSYEKL. The CDR3 is 14 amino acids. The CDR3 DNA reads as TGCGCCAGCAGCCAAAATACAGGGTGGGAGACCCAGTACTTC. Translation: CASSQNTGWETQYF.

The CDR3 DNA follows: TGTGCCAGCAGCCCCGGCCGAAGGGACTATGGCTACACCTTC. Residues: CASSPGRRDYGYTF. The chain recombines TRBV12-3 or TRBV12-4 with TRBJ1-2; D ambiguous. The CDR3 is 14 residues long. The V gene lost 6 bases and the J gene lost 3 bases, with 14 bases spanning the gap.

The CDR3 reads CASSWSHTGELFF. CDR3 nucleotides: TGTGCCAGCAGCTGGAGCCACACCGGGGAGCTGTTTTTT. This sequence joins TRBV6-5 and TRBJ2-2; no reliable D call. V lost 6 bases and J lost 3, with 8 bases in between. This CDR3 is built from 13 residues. Germline V lookup: CDR1 MNHEY, CDR2 SVGAGI.

V usage is TRBV3-1 and J usage is TRBJ2-2, with a possible D match to TRBD2 (7 bases). Per germline, CDR1 LGHDT and CDR2 YNNKEL (reference sequence). Trimming stripped 7 bases from V and 3 bases from J, with 12 bases between. CDR3 length equals 14 residues. CDR3 DNA: TGTGCCAGCAAGAGGGGGGGACACACCGGGGAGCTGTTTTTT. Protein: CASKRGGHTGELFF.

The sample holds a few counts of this clonotype. This chain connects TRBV7-2 to TRBJ2-6, with D unclear. V was clipped by 3 bases and J by 0 bases, with 6 bases between them. CDR3 size: 15 residues. Germline V gene sequence: CDR1 SGHTA, CDR2 FQGNSA. The CDR3 nucleotides read TGTGCCAGCAGCTTGGCATCCTCTGGGGCCAACGTCCTGACTTTC. It specifies CASSLASSGANVLTF.

This chain links TRBV4-1 with TRBJ2-7, with 11 bases lining up with TRBD1. V shed 4 bases and J 4 bases; nucleotides not matched to a gene: 9. CDR3 size: 16 residues. Looked up from germline, CDR1 is MGHRA and CDR2 is YSYEKL. The CDR3: CASSRDSGTGGYEQYF. In DNA form, the CDR3 reads TGCGCCAGCAGCCGAGATTCCGGGACAGGGGGTTACGAGCAGTACTTC.

CDR3 coding DNA: TGTGCCAGCAGCGCCCCTAGCGGGAGGTCCTACGAGCAGTACTTC. Its protein product is CASSAPSGRSYEQYF. V and J are TRBV5-4 and TRBJ2-7; TRBD2 aligns across 11 bases. This CDR3 has 15 residues. The trim removed 4 bases at V and 1 base at J, leaving 4 bases unmatched. Germline V gene lookup returns CDR1 SGHNT and CDR2 YYREEE (reference sequence).

This clonotype was picked up one time. The chain combines TRBV4-1 with TRBJ2-3, with D hard to call. Germline-derived CDR1 and CDR2 are MGHRA and YSYEKL. The CDR3 spans 17 residues. Trimming shortened V by 4 bases and J by 0 bases, and 17 bases separated the two germline ends. The CDR3 bases are TGCGCCAGCAGCCGCTCCTCGGTACTTACTAGCACAGATACGCAGTATTTT. Translation gives CASSRSSVLTSTDTQYF.

This chain joins TRBV10-3 and TRBJ2-6; tentative D call: TRBD2 (5 bases). This CDR3 region has 18 residues. Germline values: CDR1 ENHRY, CDR2 SYGVKD. Trimming took off 3 bases at V and 3 bases at J, with 18 bases between the two ends. CDR3 sequence: CAISEPPRLLGGANVLTF. Written as DNA, the CDR3 is TGTGCCATCAGTGAACCCCCCAGACTACTTGGTGGGGCCAACGTCCTGACTTTC.